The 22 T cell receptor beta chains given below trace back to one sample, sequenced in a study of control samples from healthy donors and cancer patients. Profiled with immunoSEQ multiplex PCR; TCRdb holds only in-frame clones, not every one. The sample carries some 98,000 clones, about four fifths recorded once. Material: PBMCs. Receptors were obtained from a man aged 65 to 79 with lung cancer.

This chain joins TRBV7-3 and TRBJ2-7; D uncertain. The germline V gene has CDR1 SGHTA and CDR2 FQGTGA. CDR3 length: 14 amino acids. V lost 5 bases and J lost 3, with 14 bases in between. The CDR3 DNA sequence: TGTGCCAGCAGCCCAGGCGCCATAATCTACGAGCAGTACTTC. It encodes CASSPGAIIYEQYF.

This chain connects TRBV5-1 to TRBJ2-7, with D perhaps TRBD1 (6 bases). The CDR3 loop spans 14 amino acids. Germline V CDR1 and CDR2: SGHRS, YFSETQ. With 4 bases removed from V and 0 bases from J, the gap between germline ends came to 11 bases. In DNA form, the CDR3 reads TGCGCCAGCAGCCCCGACAGGTTCTCCTACGAGCAGTACTTC. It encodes CASSPDRFSYEQYF. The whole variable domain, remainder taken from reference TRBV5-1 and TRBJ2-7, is KAGVTQTPRYLIKTRGQQVTLSCSPISGHRSVSWYQQTPGQGLQFLFEYFSETQRNKGNFPGRFSGRQFSNSRSEMNVSTLELGDSALYLCASSPDRFSYEQYFGPGTRLTVT.

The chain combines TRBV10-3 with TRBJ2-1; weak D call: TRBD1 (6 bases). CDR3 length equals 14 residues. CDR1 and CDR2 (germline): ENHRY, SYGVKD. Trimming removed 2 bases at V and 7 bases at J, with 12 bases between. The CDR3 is CAISERTAINEQFF. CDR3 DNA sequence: TGTGCCATCAGTGAGAGGACAGCCATAAATGAGCAGTTCTTC.

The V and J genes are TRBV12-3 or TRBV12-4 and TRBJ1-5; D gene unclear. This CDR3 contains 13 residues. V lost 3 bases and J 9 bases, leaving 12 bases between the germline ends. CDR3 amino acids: CASSLAARGPQHF. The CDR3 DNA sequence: TGTGCCAGCAGTTTGGCGGCTCGGGGGCCCCAGCATTTT.

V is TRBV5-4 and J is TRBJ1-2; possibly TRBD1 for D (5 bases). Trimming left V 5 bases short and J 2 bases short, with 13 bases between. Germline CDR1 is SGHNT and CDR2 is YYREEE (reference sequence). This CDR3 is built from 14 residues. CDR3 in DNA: TGTGCCAGCAGACCCCAGGGTCGAAACTATGGCTACACCTTC. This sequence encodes CASRPQGRNYGYTF. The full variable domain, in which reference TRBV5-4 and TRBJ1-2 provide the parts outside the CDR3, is ETGVTQSPTHLIKTRGQQVTLRCSSQSGHNTVSWYQQALGQGPQFIFQYYREEENGRGNFPPRFSGLQFPNYSSELNVNALELDDSALYLCASRPQGRNYGYTFGSGTRLTVV.

As DNA, the CDR3 is TGTGCCAGCAGCCAAGTGCGAGGTGGTGAAGCTTTCTTT. Translating it yields CASSQVRGGEAFF. The chain couples TRBV4-2 to TRBJ1-1; D is uncertain. Germline lookup yields CDR1 LGHNA and CDR2 YNFKEQ. The CDR3 contains 13 residues. With 1 base removed from V and 7 bases from J, the gap between germline ends came to 10 bases.

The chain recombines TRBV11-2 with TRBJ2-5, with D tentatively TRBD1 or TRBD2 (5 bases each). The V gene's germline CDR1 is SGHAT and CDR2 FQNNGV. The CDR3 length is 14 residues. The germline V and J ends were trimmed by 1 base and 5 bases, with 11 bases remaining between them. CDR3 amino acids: CASSLVSGAETQYF. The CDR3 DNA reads TGTGCCAGCAGCTTAGTTTCCGGGGCCGAGACCCAGTACTTC.

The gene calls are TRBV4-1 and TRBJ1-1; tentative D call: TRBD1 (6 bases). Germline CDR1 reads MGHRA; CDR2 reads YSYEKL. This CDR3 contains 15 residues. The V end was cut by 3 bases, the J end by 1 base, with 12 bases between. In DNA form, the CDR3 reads TGCGCCAGCAGCCACCGAACGGGGGCGAACACTGAAGCTTTCTTT. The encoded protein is CASSHRTGANTEAFF.

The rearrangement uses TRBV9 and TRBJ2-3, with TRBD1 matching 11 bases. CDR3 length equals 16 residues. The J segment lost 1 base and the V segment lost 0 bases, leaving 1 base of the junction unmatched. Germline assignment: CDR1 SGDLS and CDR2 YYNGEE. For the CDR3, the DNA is TGTGCCAGCAGCGTAGTGGGACAGGGGGGCACAGATACGCAGTATTTT. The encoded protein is CASSVVGQGGTDTQYF.

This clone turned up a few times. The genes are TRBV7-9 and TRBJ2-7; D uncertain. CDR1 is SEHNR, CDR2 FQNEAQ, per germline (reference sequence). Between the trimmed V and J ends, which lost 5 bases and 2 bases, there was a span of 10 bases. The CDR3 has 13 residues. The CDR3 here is CASSPVYTYEQYF. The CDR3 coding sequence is TGTGCCAGCAGCCCGGTATACACCTACGAGCAGTACTTC.

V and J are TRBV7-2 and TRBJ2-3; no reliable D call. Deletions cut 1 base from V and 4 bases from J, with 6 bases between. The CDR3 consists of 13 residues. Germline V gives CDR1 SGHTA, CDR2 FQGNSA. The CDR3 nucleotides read TGTGCCAGCAGCTTAGTAGTATCAGATACGCAGTATTTT. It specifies CASSLVVSDTQYF.

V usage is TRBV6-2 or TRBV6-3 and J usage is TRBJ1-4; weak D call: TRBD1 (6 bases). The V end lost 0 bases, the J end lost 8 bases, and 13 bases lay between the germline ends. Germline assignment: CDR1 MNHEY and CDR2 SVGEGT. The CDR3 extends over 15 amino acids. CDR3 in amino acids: CASSYSTTGNEKLFF. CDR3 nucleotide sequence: TGTGCCAGCAGTTACTCAACCACAGGGAACGAAAAACTGTTTTTT.

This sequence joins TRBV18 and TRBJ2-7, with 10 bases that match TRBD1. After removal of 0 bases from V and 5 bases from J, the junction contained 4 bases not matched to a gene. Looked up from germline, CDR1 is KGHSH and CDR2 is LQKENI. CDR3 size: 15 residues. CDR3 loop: CASSPPGQGYHEQYF. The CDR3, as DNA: TGTGCCAGCTCACCACCGGGACAGGGGTACCACGAGCAGTACTTC.

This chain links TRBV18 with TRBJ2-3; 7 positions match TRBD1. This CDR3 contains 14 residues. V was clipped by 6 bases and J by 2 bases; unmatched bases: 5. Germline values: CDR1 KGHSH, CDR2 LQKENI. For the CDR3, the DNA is TGTGCCAGCTCCCCGGGACAGAACACAGATACGCAGTATTTT. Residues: CASSPGQNTDTQYF.

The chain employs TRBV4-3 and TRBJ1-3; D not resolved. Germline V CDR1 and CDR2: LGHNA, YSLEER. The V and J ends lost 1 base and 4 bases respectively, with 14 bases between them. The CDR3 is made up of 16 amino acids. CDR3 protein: CASSQGASGAGNTIYF. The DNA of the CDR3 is TGCGCCAGCAGCCAAGGGGCTTCGGGAGCAGGAAACACCATATATTTT.

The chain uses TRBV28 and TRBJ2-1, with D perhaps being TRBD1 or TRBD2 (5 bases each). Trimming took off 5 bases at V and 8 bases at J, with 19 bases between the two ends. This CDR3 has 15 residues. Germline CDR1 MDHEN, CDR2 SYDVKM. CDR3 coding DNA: TGTGCCAGCAGTCCCCCAGGGACCCCTTTTCATGAGCAGTTCTTC. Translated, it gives CASSPPGTPFHEQFF.

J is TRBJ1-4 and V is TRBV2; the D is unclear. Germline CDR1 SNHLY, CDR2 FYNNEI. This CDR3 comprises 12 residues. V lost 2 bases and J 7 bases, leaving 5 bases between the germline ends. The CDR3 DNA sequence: TGTGCCAGCAGTGAACGGGGTGAAAAACTGTTTTTT. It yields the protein CASSERGEKLFF.

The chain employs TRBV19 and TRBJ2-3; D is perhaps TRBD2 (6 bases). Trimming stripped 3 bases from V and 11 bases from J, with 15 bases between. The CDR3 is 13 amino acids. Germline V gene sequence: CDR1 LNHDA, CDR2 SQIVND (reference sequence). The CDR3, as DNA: TGTGCCAGTAGTATGGGCAGCGGGCTGAGGCAGTATTTT. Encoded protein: CASSMGSGLRQYF.

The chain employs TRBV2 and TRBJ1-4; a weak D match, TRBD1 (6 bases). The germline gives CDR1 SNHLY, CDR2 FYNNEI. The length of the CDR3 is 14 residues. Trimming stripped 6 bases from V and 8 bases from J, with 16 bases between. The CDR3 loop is CASRGGQGREKLFF. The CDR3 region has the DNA TGTGCCAGCAGGGGGGGGCAGGGGAGGGAAAAACTGTTTTTT.

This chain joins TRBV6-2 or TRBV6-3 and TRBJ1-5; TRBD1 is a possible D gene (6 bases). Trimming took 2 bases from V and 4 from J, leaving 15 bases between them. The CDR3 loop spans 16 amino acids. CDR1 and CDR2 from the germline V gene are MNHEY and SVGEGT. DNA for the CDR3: TGTGCCAGCAGTTACAGTTCAGGGGCTCGGAATCAGCCCCAGCATTTT. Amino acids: CASSYSSGARNQPQHF.

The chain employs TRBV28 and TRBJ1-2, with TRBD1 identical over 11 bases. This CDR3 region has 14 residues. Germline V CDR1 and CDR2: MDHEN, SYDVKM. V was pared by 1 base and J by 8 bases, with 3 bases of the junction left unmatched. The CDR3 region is CASSLSDRGQGYTF. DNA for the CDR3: TGTGCCAGCAGTTTATCGGACAGGGGGCAAGGCTACACCTTC.

The CDR3 DNA sequence: TGTGCCAGCTCACCACAGGGTCAACCCAATCAGCCCCAGCATTTT. It translates to CASSPQGQPNQPQHF. The rearrangement uses TRBV18 and TRBJ1-5, with D unclear. Germline V gene data show CDR1 as KGHSH and CDR2 as LQKENI. CDR3 length: 15 amino acids. Trimming pared 1 base from V and 3 bases from J, leaving 10 bases between. Looking up the rest from reference TRBV18 and TRBJ1-5 gives the full variable domain: NAGVMQNPRHLVRRRGQEARLRCSPMKGHSHVYWYRQLPEEGLKFMVYLQKENIIDESGMPKERFSAEFPKEGPSILRIQQVVRGDSAAYFCASSPQGQPNQPQHFGDGTRLSIL.